This T cell receptor beta chain was found in a study of OX40 agonist ivuxolimab in advanced cancers. On the study more broadly: Three patients got partial responses; one had hepatocellular carcinoma and two had cutaneous melanoma. Findings and limits, study-wide: Both blood CD4+ and CD8+ T cells showed clonal growth by week 6 at 0.1 to 3.0 mg/kg.

The CDR3 totals 14 residues. Losses at the gene ends were 4 bases for V and 5 bases for J; bases not matched to a gene: 4. Per the germline V gene, CDR1 is MGHRA and CDR2 is YSYEKL. Autoimmune disease history or systemic immunosuppression barred patients. Sampling of blood occurred at baseline, cycle 4 day 1, and cycle 7 day 1. The protocol was immunoSEQ multiplex PCR, while the TCRdb copy is restricted to in-frame clones and leaves out a portion. The repertoire holds tens of thousands of clones, with about 82% as singletons. Turning to this clone: Its antigen is still unknown.

The TCR was taken from an adult with an advanced solid tumor such as melanoma, head and neck, liver or kidney cancer. The J gene is TRBJ2-5, the V gene TRBV4-1; 10 bases align to TRBD1. Source: CD4+ or CD8+ T cells sorted from blood, taken in a trial of the OX40 agonist ivuxolimab. In DNA form, the CDR3 reads TGCGCCAGCAGCCGGACAGGGGGTATCGAGACCCAGTACTTC. Translating it yields CASSRTGGIETQYF.